One and the same sample provided the 14 T cell receptor beta chains below, sequenced in a study of cytomegalovirus exposure and HLA in healthy donors. 13 Jbeta primers and 60 Vbeta primers were used for the PCR. TCRdb's table, derived via immunoSEQ multiplex PCR, lists solely in-frame clones and lacks some. Here the sample spans roughly 120,000 clones, about 76% being singletons. The specimen sequenced was PBMCs. The receptors derive from a woman aged 30 to 39 in good health and CMV-seronegative.

The chain joins TRBV10-3 to TRBJ2-2; 8 nucleotides agree with TRBD1. Germline CDR1 and CDR2: ENHRY and SYGVKD. V trimming: 6 bases; J trimming: 4 bases; junction bases outside the gene matches: 7. The CDR3 runs to 15 residues. The CDR3 DNA reads TGTGCCATCAGCGACGCAGGGGGCAGCACCGGGGAGCTGTTTTTT. This sequence encodes CAISDAGGSTGELFF.

The chain links TRBV30 to TRBJ2-7, with 10 bases that match TRBD1. The CDR3 consists of 13 residues. CDR1 and CDR2 from the germline V gene are GTSNPN and SVGIG (reference sequence). V dropped 4 bases and J dropped 4; count of bases not matched to a gene: 4. CDR3 sequence reads: CAWMTGGAYEQYF. DNA for the CDR3: TGTGCCTGGATGACAGGGGGCGCATACGAGCAGTACTTC.

The V and J genes are TRBV7-3 and TRBJ2-5, with 12 bases aligning to TRBD2. CDR1 is SGHTA, CDR2 FQGTGA, per germline. The CDR3 is made up of 15 amino acids. The ends lost 5 bases at V and 4 bases at J; junction bases unmatched: 5. This CDR3 reads CASSPTSGSGETQYF. The DNA for the CDR3 is TGTGCCAGCAGCCCGACTAGCGGGAGTGGAGAGACCCAGTACTTC.

This clone has only one observation. The genes are TRBV5-1 and TRBJ2-1; TRBD2 aligns across 11 bases. CDR3 size: 15 residues. Germline V gives CDR1 SGHRS, CDR2 YFSETQ. J gave up 4 bases and V 4 bases, and 4 bases lay outside the gene matches. The CDR3 loop reads CASSLTSGVYNEQFF. The DNA of the CDR3 is TGCGCCAGCAGCCTGACTAGCGGGGTTTACAATGAGCAGTTCTTC. The variable domain in full, with the rest retrieved from reference TRBV5-1 and TRBJ2-1, is KAGVTQTPRYLIKTRGQQVTLSCSPISGHRSVSWYQQTPGQGLQFLFEYFSETQRNKGNFPGRFSGRQFSNSRSEMNVSTLELGDSALYLCASSLTSGVYNEQFFGPGTRLTVL.

V is TRBV15 and J is TRBJ2-2; D gene uncertain. Germline assignment: CDR1 LNHNV and CDR2 YYDKDF (reference sequence). The CDR3 contains 14 residues. The V end lost 9 bases, the J end lost 4 bases, and 15 bases lay between the germline ends. The DNA of the CDR3 is TGTGCCACGAACTTCATGTCTTCCACCGGGGAGCTGTTTTTT. It is translated as CATNFMSSTGELFF.

This clone was detected once. The rearrangement joins TRBV19 to TRBJ1-2; 12 nucleotides line up with TRBD1. J was trimmed by 7 bases and V by 5 bases; bases with no gene match: 8. Germline V gives CDR1 LNHDA, CDR2 SQIVND (reference sequence). The CDR3 has 15 amino acids. CDR3 loop: CASSPGTGGSAGYTF. The CDR3 DNA reads as TGTGCCAGTAGTCCGGGGACAGGGGGCTCCGCTGGCTACACCTTC.

This clone has only a few counts. V gene TRBV19 combines with J gene TRBJ1-1; D gene unclear. This CDR3 contains 13 residues. The V end lost 5 bases, the J end lost 1 base, and 8 bases lay between the germline ends. Germline V gene data show CDR1 as LNHDA and CDR2 as SQIVND (reference sequence). CDR3 sequence reads: CASSDGANTEAFF. The DNA of the CDR3 is TGTGCCAGTAGTGACGGAGCGAACACTGAAGCTTTCTTT.

V and J are TRBV5-6 and TRBJ2-3; 7 bases line up with TRBD2. Trimming cost V 4 bases and J 6 bases; bases outside gene matches: 11. Germline V gene sequence: CDR1 SGHDT, CDR2 YYEEEE. The CDR3 spans 15 residues. The CDR3 is CASSAVAGATDTQYF. In DNA, the CDR3 is TGTGCCAGCAGCGCCGTAGCGGGCGCGACGGATACGCAGTATTTT.

The chain has TRBV5-4 and TRBJ2-5; tentative D call: TRBD1 (7 bases). Germline V gene sequence: CDR1 SGHNT, CDR2 YYREEE (reference sequence). The CDR3 covers 16 residues. V lost 4 bases and J 1 base, leaving 17 bases between the germline ends. The DNA for the CDR3 is TGTGCCAGCAGCCGAACGGGCGGGGACAGCCAAGAGACCCAGTACTTC. It yields the protein CASSRTGGDSQETQYF.

The chain uses TRBV4-3 and TRBJ1-2; possible D gene TRBD1, 6 bases. Germline CDR1 reads LGHNA; CDR2 reads YSLEER. The CDR3 loop spans 15 amino acids. V dropped 0 bases and J dropped 3 bases, with 11 bases sitting between them. The CDR3 loop is CASSQEGNRDYGYTF. For the CDR3, the DNA is TGCGCCAGCAGCCAAGAAGGGAACAGGGACTATGGCTACACCTTC.

J is TRBJ2-7 and V is TRBV18, with 9 bases that match TRBD2. V dropped 8 bases and J dropped 6; count of bases not matched to a gene: 5. Germline V gives CDR1 KGHSH, CDR2 LQKENI. The length of the CDR3 is 12 residues. The CDR3 region has the DNA TGTGCCAGCGGGGGACTAGCCGTCGAGCAGTACTTC. Protein sequence: CASGGLAVEQYF.

The chain recombines TRBV9 with TRBJ2-7; the match to TRBD2 covers 7 bases. Trimming cost V 4 bases and J 0 bases; bases outside gene matches: 7. Germline values: CDR1 SGDLS, CDR2 YYNGEE. The CDR3 sequence is 15 residues long. DNA for the CDR3: TGTGCCAGCAGCCCCCTAGCGGCCCTCTCCTACGAGCAGTACTTC. It encodes CASSPLAALSYEQYF.

The V call is TRBV30, the J call TRBJ2-5; D gene unclear. The germline V and J ends were trimmed by 4 bases and 1 base, with 7 bases remaining between them. Germline CDR1 is GTSNPN and CDR2 is SVGIG (reference sequence). This CDR3 is 12 amino acids long. CDR3 sequence: CAWIGPQETQYF. The CDR3 coding sequence is TGTGCCTGGATTGGGCCCCAAGAGACCCAGTACTTC.

The rearrangement joins TRBV28 to TRBJ2-7; TRBD2 is a possible D gene (5 bases). Between the trimmed V and J ends, which lost 10 bases and 3 bases, there was a span of 16 bases. This CDR3 comprises 13 residues. Germline lookup yields CDR1 MDHEN and CDR2 SYDVKM. CDR3 residues: CATAGERHYEQYF. In nucleotides, the CDR3 is TGTGCCACCGCCGGGGAGCGTCACTACGAGCAGTACTTC.